These 3 T cell receptor beta chains share one sample of origin, sequenced in a study of blood T cell repertoires in COVID-19. Only in-frame clones appear in the TCRdb table, and some are missing; sequencing was by immunoSEQ multiplex PCR. Altogether 30,000 to 40,000 clones are present, less than 90% being singletons, with the ten largest covering 1.5% to 2%. Sequenced sample: peripheral blood. These receptors were obtained from a man between 60 and 75 years old with COVID-19, enrolled during active disease.

The gene calls are TRBV11-2 and TRBJ2-1; no firm D call. Per the germline V gene, CDR1 is SGHAT and CDR2 is FQNNGV. This CDR3 is built from 14 residues. V was pared by 5 bases and J by 0 bases, with 8 bases between. The CDR3 DNA follows: TGTGCCAGCAGCCAACAGACCTCCTACAATGAGCAGTTCTTC. Its translation: CASSQQTSYNEQFF.

This chain uses TRBV28 with TRBJ2-5; 16 bases are a match to TRBD2. Germline V gives CDR1 MDHEN, CDR2 SYDVKM. The V segment lost 5 bases and the J segment 5 bases; nucleotides outside the gene matches: 8. This CDR3 has 17 residues. The CDR3 DNA is TGTGCCAGCAGTCCACCGGGACTAGCGGGAGGGGTGGAGACCCAGTACTTC. Protein: CASSPPGLAGGVETQYF.

The chain combines TRBV6-1 with TRBJ1-2, with no clear D. V was shortened by 1 base and J by 5 bases, with 17 bases between the two germline ends. Germline assignment: CDR1 MNHNS and CDR2 SASEGT. The CDR3 runs 16 residues. CDR3 region: CASSEGTARLTYGYTF. The CDR3 DNA sequence: TGTGCCAGCAGTGAAGGGACTGCACGACTAACATATGGCTACACCTTC.